There are a few counts of the clone carrying this TCR beta chain. No antigen is known for it. This record comes from a study of T-cell memory formation after mild COVID-19. Study-wide points: Contracting CD4+ clones lay largely in CM and EM, with CD8+ ones residing in EMRA. While clones contracting from day 15 to 85 were balanced between CD4 and CD8, later expanders leaned CD4+. Clonal second-wave expansions that peaked on day 37 had unconfirmed SARS-CoV-2 specificity. Memory cells collected pre-infection included some clones that later responded, suggesting cross-reactive memory joined.

The germline V gene has CDR1 LNHDA and CDR2 SQIVND (reference sequence). The CDR3 sequence is 13 residues long. The germline V and J ends were trimmed by 5 bases and 3 bases, with 11 bases remaining between them. TCRdb processed the 5' RACE reads anew with MiXCR; each CDR3 protein has one entry. The sample gives fewer than 700,000 distinct CDR3 sequences, about a fifth of which show up once; roughly 9.1% is in the top ten. The sequenced sample was PBMCs or a T cell subset sorted from them (not recorded which). J is TRBJ2-7 and V is TRBV19, with D unresolved. The origin of this receptor is an adult woman who had mild COVID-19 (a few samples of this study predate the infection). Cell type and time point are not known. CDR3 sequence (DNA): TGTGCCAGTAGTTCTTCACCGTACTACGAGCAGTACTTC. This translates into CASSSSPYYEQYF.